This TCR beta chain was identified during a study of CD8+ T cells in alopecia areata (dated by TCRdb to about 2018). With respect to the entire study: The treated patients took part in an open-label pilot trial in which moderate-to-severe alopecia areata was treated with oral tofacitinib at 5 to 10 mg twice daily. TCRbeta CDR3 regions were amplified by immunoSEQ multiplex PCR using 35 Vbeta forward and 13 Jbeta reverse primers. Patients on tofacitinib were biopsied at baseline and after 4 and 24 weeks of treatment, and several of the patients also had a later scalp biopsy. In humans, TCRbeta sequencing was performed on scalp tissue and on sorted CD4+ and CD8+ peripheral blood T cells from healthy controls and from patients with patchy or totalis/universalis alopecia areata. Clonality in the scalp was compared among normal scalp (n=4), patchy alopecia areata scalp (n=8), and alopecia totalis/universalis scalp (n=8). For the treated patients, the SALT score, which quantifies what percentage of scalp surface area is affected, served as the measure of disease severity. High-throughput TCRbeta sequencing was used to examine T cell clonal expansion in alopecia areata in both the C3H/HeJ mouse model and human patients. RNA was extracted with the PAXgene miRNA kit for fixed scalp, the miRNeasy kit for PBMCs, and the RNeasy kit for mouse skin. Tofacitinib was given for 6 to 18 months, followed by 6 months of follow-up off drug to assess delayed response and recurrence.

Overall results and qualifications from the work: During tofacitinib treatment, many expanded lesional clones stuck around in both scalp and blood, and this persistence may partly explain why relapse happens after treatment is stopped. Resident alphabeta T cells in normal human skin are also sequenced, complicating scalp TCR repertoire analysis, unlike mouse skin dominated by gammadelta T cells. Scalp clonality and the number of expanded CD8+ clones among the top 100 scalp clones were significantly decreased by tofacitinib. Shared TCR sequences between patients were less evident than in mice, which may be partly attributable to HLA diversity in the patient population. Because the treated cohort was small and included a single nonresponder, larger studies are needed to assess links between baseline CD8+ expansion and response. Lesional scalp, especially in alopecia totalis/universalis, showed higher clonality and more expanded CD8+ clones than normal scalp, suggesting antigenic drive.

To prepare the library, the immunoSEQ multiplex PCR assay was applied. RNA was extracted from all samples and reverse transcribed into cDNA, which served as template for TCR sequencing. SuperScript III was used for first-strand cDNA synthesis, primed with a 2:1 mix of oligo-dT and random hexamers. A synthetic immune receptor repertoire was used to measure amplification bias, and any remaining bias was corrected computationally. The published analysis was carried out like this. Raw reads were preprocessed for error removal, and CDR3 was defined according to IMGT conventions as running from the conserved cysteine to phenylalanine. Clonality was computed as 1 minus the Shannon entropy, with the entropy normalized by log2 of the number of productive unique TCRs. CD4 or CD8 identity of scalp clones was inferred by cross-referencing scalp TCRbeta sequences with sorted blood CD4 and CD8 repertoires. Held by TCRdb, this immuneACCESS table contains in-frame sequences only and omits some clones. Under half of the omission traces to an unresolved V gene where checked; the cause of the rest is unknown. That table gives V, J and clone size, and the DNA gave D and trimming. The sample yields around 110,000 clones; roughly 84% were counted once. In total, the top ten clones hold around a quarter of the sample.

CDR1 MGHRA and CDR2 YSYEKL were looked up in the germline V gene. The junction shows trimming of 0 bases on V and 4 bases on J, and the gene matches do not reach 12 bases of it. Reading from cysteine to phenylalanine, the CDR3 counts 18 amino acids. Only the CDR3 portion is preserved as DNA: 54 bases, with reading frame beginning at the first base. What this sample's time point label stands for: 24 weeks on oral tofacitinib. The treatment or condition label here, explained by the study, means: oral pan-JAK inhibitor, 5-10 mg twice daily. Peripheral blood and lesional scalp punch biopsies were obtained from patients with alopecia areata. After PBMCs were isolated by density centrifugation and stained for CD3, CD4 and CD8, a FACSAria was used to sort CD4+ and CD8+ T cells. In regard to this clone: The clone's antigen remains unknown. No base quality information exists; no much larger clone differs at one position.

The sequencing here drew on CD8+ T cells sorted from blood, taken at week 24, from a patient treated with tofacitinib. The chain is made from TRBV4-1 and TRBJ1-2; 9 junctional bases match TRBD1. This TCR was sampled from a human donor with alopecia areata. The nucleotide sequence reads as follows: TGCGCCAGCAGCCAAGAAAGGTGGGGGACAGGGATGGGCTATGGCTACACCTTC. Its amino acids are CASSQERWGTGMGYGYTF.